This paragraph covers one T cell receptor (beta chain) sequence. What it recognizes is unknown. A multiplex PCR was run with 60 Vbeta primers and 13 Jbeta primers. Using immunoSEQ multiplex PCR, the repertoire was profiled, and TCRdb retains in-frame clones only, with some absent. Here the sample spans about 140,000 clones, roughly 76% being singletons. These data come from a study of cytomegalovirus exposure and HLA in healthy donors. Trimming shortened V by 9 bases and J by 4 bases, and 9 bases separated the two germline ends. Per germline, CDR1 LNHDA and CDR2 SQIVND (reference sequence). CDR3 length: 12 amino acids. Findings and caveats of the study: Usually a TCR sequence was rare, but some public TCRs were found in many donors. It was only CMV serostatus that was available as immune exposure information. In an earlier analysis, productive rearrangement rates for most beta V segments clustered near 87% or 30%. Common viral pathogens were later found to be apparently linked to several of the most significant clusters.

The V and J genes are TRBV19 and TRBJ2-2; D is ambiguous. This receptor was obtained from a female donor in good health and CMV-seronegative. The sequenced sample was PBMCs. The CDR3 protein is CASRVGTGELFF. CDR3 bases: TGTGCCAGCCGGGTTGGCACCGGGGAGCTGTTTTTT.